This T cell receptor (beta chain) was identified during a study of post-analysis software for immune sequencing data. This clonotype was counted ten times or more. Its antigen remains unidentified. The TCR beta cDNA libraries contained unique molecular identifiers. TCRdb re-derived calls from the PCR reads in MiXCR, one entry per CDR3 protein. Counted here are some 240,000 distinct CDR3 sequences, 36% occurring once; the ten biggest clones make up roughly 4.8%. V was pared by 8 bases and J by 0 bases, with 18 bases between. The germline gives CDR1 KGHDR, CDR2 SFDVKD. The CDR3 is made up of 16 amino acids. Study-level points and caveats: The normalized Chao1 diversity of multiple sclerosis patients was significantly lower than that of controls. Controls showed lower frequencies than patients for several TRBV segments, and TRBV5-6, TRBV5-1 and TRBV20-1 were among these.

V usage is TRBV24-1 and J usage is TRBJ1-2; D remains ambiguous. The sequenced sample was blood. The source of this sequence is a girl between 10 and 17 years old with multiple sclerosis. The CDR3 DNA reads TGTGCCACCACCGCTCTCAGGCCGACGACTAACTATGGCTACACCTTC. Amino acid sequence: CATTALRPTTNYGYTF.